The 22 T cell receptor beta chains below were found in one sample sequenced in a study of cytomegalovirus exposure and HLA in healthy donors (dated by TCRdb to about 2017). The library was obtained by the immunoSEQ multiplex PCR assay. The multiplex PCR relied on a mix of 60 forward primers for TCR Vbeta segments and 13 reverse primers for TCR Jbeta segments. Held by TCRdb, this immuneACCESS table contains in-frame sequences only and omits some clones. Under half of the omission traces to an unresolved V gene where checked; the cause of the rest is unknown. For this sample, the table gives 150,000 to 200,000 clones. The ten most abundant clones make up approximately 2% of the sample. The source material was PBMCs. Receptors were obtained from a man aged 25 to 45 in good health and CMV-seronegative.

The chain links TRBV5-6 to TRBJ1-4; D gene unclear. Trimming took 2 bases from V and 2 from J, leaving 7 bases between them. The CDR3 totals 14 residues. Germline CDR1 SGHDT, CDR2 YYEEEE. The CDR3 protein is CASSLQQTNEKLFF. The CDR3 DNA reads TGTGCCAGCAGCTTACAACAGACTAATGAAAAACTGTTTTTT.

The chain carries TRBV27 and TRBJ2-7; tentatively, D is TRBD1 (6 bases). In germline, CDR1 is MNHEY, CDR2 SMNVEV (reference sequence). This CDR3 has 14 residues. The ends were cut back, 2 bases at V and 5 bases at J, with 13 bases in the middle. CDR3 region: CASSLVGQWNEQYF. DNA of the CDR3: TGTGCCAGCAGTTTAGTAGGACAGTGGAACGAGCAGTACTTC.

The rearrangement joins TRBV6-4 to TRBJ2-1; no firm D call. The CDR3 runs to 12 residues. The V end lost 6 bases, the J end lost 6 bases, and 9 bases lay between the germline ends. CDR1 is MRHNA, CDR2 SNTAGT, per germline. As DNA, the CDR3 is TGTGCCAGCAGCCGTTCAGGCAATGAGCAGTTCTTC. Amino acid sequence: CASSRSGNEQFF.

This chain joins TRBV5-1 and TRBJ1-4, with 8 bases identical to TRBD1. Trimming at V came to 4 bases and at J to 8 bases, leaving 10 bases not matched to a gene. Germline values: CDR1 SGHRS, CDR2 YFSETQ. CDR3 length: 15 residues. The CDR3 here is CASSKGQGGQEKLFF. The CDR3 DNA reads TGCGCCAGCAGCAAAGGACAGGGAGGACAGGAAAAACTGTTTTTT.

The chain is built from TRBV5-1 and TRBJ2-1; TRBD2 agrees at 10 bases. This CDR3 has 15 residues. V dropped 0 bases and J dropped 6; count of bases not matched to a gene: 3. Germline V gene data show CDR1 as SGHRS and CDR2 as YFSETQ. The CDR3 DNA follows: TGCGCCAGCAGCTTGGCCCCTAGCGGGAGCAATGAGCAGTTCTTC. Protein sequence: CASSLAPSGSNEQFF.

V gene TRBV6-1 combines with J gene TRBJ2-5; D uncertain. Trimming stripped 7 bases from V and 1 base from J, with 4 bases between. CDR1 MNHNS and CDR2 SASEGT come from the germline V gene. The CDR3 totals 11 residues. In DNA, the CDR3 is TGTGCCAGCAATATCCAAGAGACCCAGTACTTC. It encodes CASNIQETQYF.

The chain has TRBV4-2 and TRBJ2-5, with TRBD2 identical over 8 bases. J gave up 3 bases and V 0 bases, and 9 bases lay outside the gene matches. This CDR3 region has 17 residues. CDR1 and CDR2 (germline): LGHNA, YNFKEQ. CDR3: CASSQDGAGGPKETQYF. For the CDR3, the DNA is TGTGCCAGCAGCCAAGATGGCGCGGGAGGCCCTAAAGAGACCCAGTACTTC.

The J gene is TRBJ2-7, the V gene TRBV19; tentatively, D is TRBD2 (5 bases). The CDR3 has 14 residues. The germline V gene encodes CDR1 LNHDA and CDR2 SQIVND (reference sequence). Trimming cost V 1 base and J 6 bases, with 13 bases left between them. Written as DNA, the CDR3 is TGTGCCAGTAGTATAGGGGTTGTTGGAGGCGAGCAGTACTTC. This encodes CASSIGVVGGEQYF. Drawing the rest from reference TRBV19 and TRBJ2-7, the complete variable domain is DGGITQSPKYLFRKEGQNVTLSCEQNLNHDAMYWYRQDPGQGLRLIYYSQIVNDFQKGDIAEGYSVSREKKESFPLTVTSAQKNPTAFYLCASSIGVVGGEQYFGPGTRLTVT.

The chain has TRBV6-5 and TRBJ1-2; TRBD1 agrees at 8 bases. J gave up 7 bases and V 5 bases, and 3 bases lay outside the gene matches. The germline CDR1 and CDR2 sequences are MNHEY and SVGAGI. The CDR3 is 12 residues long. CDR3 in amino acids: CASSLRGLGYTF. The CDR3, as DNA: TGTGCCAGCAGTCTCAGGGGGCTTGGCTACACCTTC.

The chain links TRBV6-1 to TRBJ1-5; the D gene is possibly TRBD1 (5 bases). The germline CDR1 and CDR2 sequences are MNHNS and SASEGT. V lost 1 base, J lost 7 bases, and 11 bases lay in between. There are 14 residues in the CDR3. The CDR3 sequence is CASSEDRSWQPQHF. The CDR3 bases are TGTGCCAGCAGTGAAGACAGGTCTTGGCAGCCCCAGCATTTT.

A remark on this clone: No conserved phenylalanine or tryptophan ends this CDR3, so it is likely a read error. The DNA is left out, because the CDR3 cannot be placed on it with certainty; the CDR3 is given as TCRdb lists it. The chain carries TRBV11-2 and TRBJ2-7; no DNA check was done on the table's D call, TRBD1. Germline-derived CDR1 and CDR2 are SGHAT and FQNNGV. The length of the CDR3 is 9 amino acids, counting both ends. CDR3 loop: CASSRSQGA.

The chain links TRBV7-9 to TRBJ1-4, with D unresolved. The V and J ends lost 1 base and 4 bases respectively, with 10 bases between them. Germline V gene data show CDR1 as SEHNR and CDR2 as FQNEAQ (reference sequence). The CDR3 runs 15 residues. For the CDR3, the DNA is TGTGCCAGCAGCTTAGAGACGGGTCTTAATGAAAAACTGTTTTTT. Its translation is CASSLETGLNEKLFF.

The chain employs TRBV5-6 and TRBJ1-6; 7 bases are shared with TRBD1. Germline trimming cut 0 bases from V and 9 bases from J; bases unmatched to any gene: 6. Germline CDR1 SGHDT, CDR2 YYEEEE. The CDR3 runs 15 residues. The CDR3 nucleotides read TGTGCCAGCAGCTTGGGACAGGGATACGGTTCACCCCTCCACTTT. Its protein product is CASSLGQGYGSPLHF.

This chain joins TRBV5-1 and TRBJ2-2, with TRBD2 identical over 9 bases. Trimming cost V 2 bases and J 6 bases; bases outside gene matches: 8. Germline V lookup: CDR1 SGHRS, CDR2 YFSETQ. The CDR3 is made up of 16 amino acids. The CDR3 DNA sequence: TGCGCCAGCAGCTTAAATCCGGGACTAGCAGCCGGGGAGCTGTTTTTT. It is translated as CASSLNPGLAAGELFF.

The chain joins TRBV6-6 to TRBJ1-5; possible D gene TRBD1, 5 bases. Germline V CDR1 and CDR2: MNHNY, SVGAGI (reference sequence). V was trimmed by 6 bases and J by 0 bases, leaving 12 bases between them. The CDR3 runs 15 residues. The CDR3 spells CASSLDSLSNQPQHF. CDR3 coding DNA: TGTGCCAGCAGCCTAGACAGTCTTAGCAATCAGCCCCAGCATTTT.

The V gene is TRBV7-9, the J gene TRBJ2-1; maybe TRBD2 (6 bases). The V end lost 8 bases, the J end lost 7 bases, and 21 bases lay between the germline ends. Germline CDR1 SEHNR, CDR2 FQNEAQ (reference sequence). The CDR3 has 15 amino acids. CDR3 in DNA: TGTGCCAGCCGGCAGCGACCCGGCGGGGAAAATGAGCAGTTCTTC. Its translation: CASRQRPGGENEQFF.

This chain joins TRBV29-1 and TRBJ1-2; D gene uncertain. Germline loops: CDR1 SQVTM, CDR2 ANQGSEA. The ends were cut back, 6 bases at V and 8 bases at J, with 16 bases in the middle. This CDR3 spans 12 amino acids. The CDR3 DNA reads TGCAGCGTGGAACCTCCTACGGGAGGCTACACCTTC. It specifies CSVEPPTGGYTF.

CDR3 amino acids: CASSPGQNYQPQHF. The CDR3 DNA follows: TGTGCCAGCAGCCCGGGACAGAACTATCAGCCCCAGCATTTT. This sequence joins TRBV6-6 and TRBJ1-5, with 7 bases lining up with TRBD1. This CDR3 has 14 amino acids. With V trimmed by 6 bases and J by 5 bases, 7 bases remained unmatched. Germline CDR1 MNHNY, CDR2 SVGAGI (reference sequence).

As DNA, the CDR3 is TGTGCCATCAGTGGACAGTTAGGTGGAAACACCATATATTTT. Its translation: CAISGQLGGNTIYF. The V call is TRBV10-3, the J call TRBJ1-3, with D tentatively TRBD1 (5 bases). The CDR3 has 14 residues. V was pared by 4 bases and J by 3 bases, with 10 bases between. Germline CDR1 is ENHRY and CDR2 is SYGVKD.

The V gene is TRBV30, the J gene TRBJ1-1, with no clear D. V was trimmed by 0 bases and J by 1 base, leaving 9 bases between them. Germline V lookup: CDR1 GTSNPN, CDR2 SVGIG (reference sequence). The CDR3 is made up of 14 amino acids. CDR3 DNA sequence: TGTGCCTGGAGTGTTTATCGTTGGAACACTGAAGCTTTCTTT. This translates into CAWSVYRWNTEAFF.

V usage is TRBV14 and J usage is TRBJ2-1, with 9 nucleotides matching TRBD1. CDR1 is SGHDN and CDR2 is FVKESK in the germline V gene. After removal of 4 bases from V and 9 bases from J, the junction contained 13 bases not matched to a gene. The CDR3 covers 16 residues. This CDR3 is CASSPKWDRVDGEQFF. The CDR3 DNA is TGTGCCAGCAGCCCCAAATGGGACAGGGTGGACGGTGAGCAGTTCTTC.

This rearrangement joins TRBV29-1 to TRBJ2-1; 8 nucleotides agree with TRBD1. This CDR3 comprises 12 residues. Germline V lookup: CDR1 SQVTM, CDR2 ANQGSEA. After removal of 0 bases from V and 12 bases from J, the junction contained 4 bases not matched to a gene. CDR3 amino acids: CSVEDQGAAQFF. CDR3 nucleotides: TGCAGCGTTGAAGATCAGGGGGCGGCGCAGTTCTTC.